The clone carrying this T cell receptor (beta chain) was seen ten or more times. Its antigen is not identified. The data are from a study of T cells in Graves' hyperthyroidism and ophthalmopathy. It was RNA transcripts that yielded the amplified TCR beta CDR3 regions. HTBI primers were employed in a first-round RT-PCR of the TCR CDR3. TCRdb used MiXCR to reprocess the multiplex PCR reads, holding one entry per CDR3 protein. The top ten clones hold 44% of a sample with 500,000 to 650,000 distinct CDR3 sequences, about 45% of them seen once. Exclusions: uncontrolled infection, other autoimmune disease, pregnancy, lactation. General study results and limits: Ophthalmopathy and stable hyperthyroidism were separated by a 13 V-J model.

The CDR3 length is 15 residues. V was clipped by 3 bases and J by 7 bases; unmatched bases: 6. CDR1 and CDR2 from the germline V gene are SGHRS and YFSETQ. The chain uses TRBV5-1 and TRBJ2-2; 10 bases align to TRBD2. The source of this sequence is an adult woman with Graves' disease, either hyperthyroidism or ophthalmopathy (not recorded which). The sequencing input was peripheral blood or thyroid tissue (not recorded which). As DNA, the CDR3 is TGCGCCAGCAGCTCTACGGGACTAGCGATCGGGGAGCTGTTTTTT. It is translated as CASSSTGLAIGELFF.